This T cell receptor beta chain was retrieved from a study of OX40 agonist ivuxolimab in advanced cancers. Study information: As their treatment, patients were administered ivuxolimab, an agonistic anti-OX40 (CD134) antibody.

Losses at the gene ends were 3 bases for V and 1 base for J; bases not matched to a gene: 8. The CDR3 is 17 amino acids. Germline values: CDR1 SEHNR, CDR2 FQNEAQ (reference sequence). This clone has just a few counts. Its specificity is unknown. Using immunoSEQ multiplex PCR, the repertoire was profiled, and TCRdb retains in-frame clones only, with some absent. Of roughly 35,000 clones in the sample, roughly 80% are singletons; the top ten hold roughly 10%. Study-wide points: Expanded clones were, on average, more numerous in CD8+ T cells than in CD4+.

V gene TRBV7-9 combines with J gene TRBJ2-3, with 9 bases matching TRBD2. The origin of this receptor is an adult with an advanced solid tumor such as melanoma, head and neck, liver or kidney cancer. The sequencing here drew on CD4+ or CD8+ T cells sorted from blood, taken in a trial of the OX40 agonist ivuxolimab. The CDR3 DNA sequence: TGTGCCAGCAGCTTCAGTTTAGAGCGGGGGGGCACAGATACGCAGTATTTT. Residues: CASSFSLERGGTDTQYF.